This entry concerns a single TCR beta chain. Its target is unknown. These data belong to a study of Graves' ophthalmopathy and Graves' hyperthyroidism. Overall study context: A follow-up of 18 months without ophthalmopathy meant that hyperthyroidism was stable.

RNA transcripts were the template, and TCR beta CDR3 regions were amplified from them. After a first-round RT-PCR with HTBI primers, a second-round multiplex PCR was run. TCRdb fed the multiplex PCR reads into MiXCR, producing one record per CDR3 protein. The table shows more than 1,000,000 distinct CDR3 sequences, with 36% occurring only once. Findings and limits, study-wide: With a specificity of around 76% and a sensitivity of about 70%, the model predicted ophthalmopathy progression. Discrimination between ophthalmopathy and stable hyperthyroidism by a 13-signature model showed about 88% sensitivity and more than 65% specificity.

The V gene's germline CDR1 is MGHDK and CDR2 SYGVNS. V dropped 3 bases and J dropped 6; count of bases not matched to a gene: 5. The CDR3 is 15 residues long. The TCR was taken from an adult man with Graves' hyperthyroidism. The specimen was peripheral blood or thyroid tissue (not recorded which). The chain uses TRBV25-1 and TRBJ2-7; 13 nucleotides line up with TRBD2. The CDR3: CASSDPRLAGGEQYF. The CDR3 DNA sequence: TGTGCCAGCAGTGACCCAAGACTAGCGGGAGGCGAGCAGTACTTC.